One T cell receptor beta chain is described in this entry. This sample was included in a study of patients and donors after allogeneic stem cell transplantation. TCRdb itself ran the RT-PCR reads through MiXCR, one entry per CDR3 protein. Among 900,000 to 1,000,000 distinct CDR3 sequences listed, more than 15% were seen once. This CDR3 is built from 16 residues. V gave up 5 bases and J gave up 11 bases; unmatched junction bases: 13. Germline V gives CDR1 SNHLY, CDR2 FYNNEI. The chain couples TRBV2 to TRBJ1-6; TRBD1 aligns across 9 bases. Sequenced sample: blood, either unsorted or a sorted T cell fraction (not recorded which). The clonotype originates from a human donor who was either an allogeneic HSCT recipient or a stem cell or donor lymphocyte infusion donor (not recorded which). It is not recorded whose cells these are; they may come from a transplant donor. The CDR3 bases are TGTGCCAGCAGTCGTCCCGGGACAGGGACCGGGGCACCCCTCCACTTT. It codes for CASSRPGTGTGAPLHF.